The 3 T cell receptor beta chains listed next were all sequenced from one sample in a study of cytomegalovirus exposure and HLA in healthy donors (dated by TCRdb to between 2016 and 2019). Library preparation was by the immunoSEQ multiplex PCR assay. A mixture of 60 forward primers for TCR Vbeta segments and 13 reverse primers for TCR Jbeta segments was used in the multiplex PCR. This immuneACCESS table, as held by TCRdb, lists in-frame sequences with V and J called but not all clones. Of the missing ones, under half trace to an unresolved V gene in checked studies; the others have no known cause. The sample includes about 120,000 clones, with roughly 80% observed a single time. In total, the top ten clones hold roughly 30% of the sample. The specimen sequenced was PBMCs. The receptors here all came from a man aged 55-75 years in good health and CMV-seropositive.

CDR3: CASSFRFESSYEQYF. In DNA, the CDR3 is TGTGCCAGCAGCTTTAGATTCGAGAGCTCCTACGAGCAGTACTTC. V gene TRBV5-5 combines with J gene TRBJ2-5, with D unclear. The assigned J gene may be wrong: the sequence end matches TRBJ2-7 better. CDR3 size: 15 residues. Per germline, CDR1 SGHKS and CDR2 YYEKEE (reference sequence).

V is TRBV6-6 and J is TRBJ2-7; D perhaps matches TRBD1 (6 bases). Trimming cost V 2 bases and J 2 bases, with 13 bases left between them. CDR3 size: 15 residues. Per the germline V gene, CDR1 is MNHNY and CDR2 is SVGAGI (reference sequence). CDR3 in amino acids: CASSYARGAAYEQYF. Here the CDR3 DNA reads TGTGCCAGCAGTTACGCCAGGGGAGCAGCCTACGAGCAGTACTTC.

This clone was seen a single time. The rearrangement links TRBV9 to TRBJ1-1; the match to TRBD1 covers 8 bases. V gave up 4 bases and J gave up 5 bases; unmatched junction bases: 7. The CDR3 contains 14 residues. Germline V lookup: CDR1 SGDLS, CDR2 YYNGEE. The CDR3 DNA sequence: TGTGCCAGCAGCCCAGGACAGGGAGGGACTGAAGCTTTCTTT. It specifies CASSPGQGGTEAFF.